This T cell receptor beta chain stems from a study of blood T cell repertoires in COVID-19. Study-level background: The cDNA or gDNA used as material had been derived from T cells, B-cell-depleted T cells, or PBMCs.

Seattle participants joined during active infection and were tracked over time. As processed by the authors: Estimation of nucleated cell counts relied on the amplification of reference gene primers. TCRdb's copy holds only in-frame clones and misses some; the assay was immunoSEQ multiplex PCR. The V and J calls and clone size come from that table; D and trimming were worked out from the DNA. Of over 150,000 clones detected, more than 75% appear once; the ten largest clones hold roughly 4.5%. Germline CDR1 SGDLS, CDR2 YYNGEE. CDR3 size: 21 residues. Trimming left V 4 bases short and J 1 base short, with 27 bases between.

This TCR was recovered from a man aged 18-30 years with COVID-19, enrolled during active disease. The specimen was peripheral blood. V and J are TRBV9 and TRBJ1-6, with a tentative D call TRBD1 (5 bases). The CDR3 spells CASSRGGFGYAVWSYNSPLHF. The CDR3 nucleotides read TGTGCCAGCAGCCGTGGGGGGTTCGGATATGCTGTGTGGTCCTATAATTCACCCCTCCACTTT.